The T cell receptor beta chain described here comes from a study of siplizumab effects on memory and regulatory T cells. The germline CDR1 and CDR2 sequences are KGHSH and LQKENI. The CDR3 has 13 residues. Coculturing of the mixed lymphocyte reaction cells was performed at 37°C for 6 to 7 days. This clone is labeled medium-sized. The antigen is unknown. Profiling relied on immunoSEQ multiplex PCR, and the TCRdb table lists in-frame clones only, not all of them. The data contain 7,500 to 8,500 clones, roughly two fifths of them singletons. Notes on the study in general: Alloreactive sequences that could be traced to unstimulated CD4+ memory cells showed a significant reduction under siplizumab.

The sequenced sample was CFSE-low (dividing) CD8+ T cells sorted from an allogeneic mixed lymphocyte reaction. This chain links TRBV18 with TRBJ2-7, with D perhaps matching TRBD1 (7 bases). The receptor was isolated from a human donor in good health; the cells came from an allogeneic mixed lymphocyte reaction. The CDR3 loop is CATNEGARGEQYF. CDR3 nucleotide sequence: TGTGCAACGAACGAGGGGGCGCGGGGCGAGCAGTACTTC.